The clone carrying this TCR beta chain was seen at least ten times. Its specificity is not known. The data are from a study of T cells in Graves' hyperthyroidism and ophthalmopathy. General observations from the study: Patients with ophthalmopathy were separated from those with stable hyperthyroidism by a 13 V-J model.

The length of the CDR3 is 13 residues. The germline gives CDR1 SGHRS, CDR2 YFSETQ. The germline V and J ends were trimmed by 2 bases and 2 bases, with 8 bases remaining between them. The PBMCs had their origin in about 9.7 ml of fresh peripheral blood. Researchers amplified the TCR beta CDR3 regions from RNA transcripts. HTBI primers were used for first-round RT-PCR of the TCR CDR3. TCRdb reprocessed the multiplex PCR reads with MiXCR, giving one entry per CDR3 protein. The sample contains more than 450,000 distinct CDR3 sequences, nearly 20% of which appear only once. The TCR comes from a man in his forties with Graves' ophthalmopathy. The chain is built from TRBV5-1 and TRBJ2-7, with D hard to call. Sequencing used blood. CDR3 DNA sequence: TGCGCCAGCAGCTTAGCTCGTCCCTACGAGCAGTACTTC. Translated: CASSLARPYEQYF.